This TCR beta chain came from a study of T cells expressing NK-cell markers. In the study overall: The TCR beta repertoires were obtained from sorted CD3+CD56+NKG2C+, CD3+CD56+NKG2C- and CD3+CD56-NKG2C+ T cells.

Beta-chain TCR cDNA was generated via 5'RACE template switching with UMIs. TCRdb derives one entry per CDR3 protein from the 5' RACE reads, leaving out DNA. The repertoire shows 550,000 to 600,000 distinct CDR3 sequences; the top ten hold roughly 3.4%. CDR1 is MNHNS and CDR2 is SASEGT in the germline V gene. The CDR3 is 14 residues long. The chain employs TRBV6-1 and TRBJ2-7; TCRdb's D gene call, TRBD1, goes unchecked for lack of DNA. Sequencing was done on a sample of blood T cells: a sorted CD56 or NKG2C T cell subset, CD4+ or CD8+ T cells, or bulk PBMC T cells (not recorded which). The receptor comes from a man aged 18 to 35 in good health. This CDR3 reads CASSERDRGHEQYF.